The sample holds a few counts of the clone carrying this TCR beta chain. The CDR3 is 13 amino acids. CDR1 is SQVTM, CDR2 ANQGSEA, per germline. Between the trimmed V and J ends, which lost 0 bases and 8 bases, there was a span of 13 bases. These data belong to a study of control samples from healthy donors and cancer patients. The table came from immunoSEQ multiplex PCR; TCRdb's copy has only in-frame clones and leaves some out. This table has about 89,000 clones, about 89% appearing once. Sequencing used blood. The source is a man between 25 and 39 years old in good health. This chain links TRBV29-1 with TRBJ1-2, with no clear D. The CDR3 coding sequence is TGCAGCGTTGAAGACCTCGACCTCGGGGGCTACACCTTC. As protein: CSVEDLDLGGYTF. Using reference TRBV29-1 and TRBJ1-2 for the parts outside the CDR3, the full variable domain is SAVISQKPSRDICQRGTSLTIQCQVDSQVTMMFWYRQQPGQSLTLIATANQGSEATYESGFVIDKFPISRPNLTFSTLTVSNMSPEDSSIYLCSVEDLDLGGYTFGSGTRLTVV.